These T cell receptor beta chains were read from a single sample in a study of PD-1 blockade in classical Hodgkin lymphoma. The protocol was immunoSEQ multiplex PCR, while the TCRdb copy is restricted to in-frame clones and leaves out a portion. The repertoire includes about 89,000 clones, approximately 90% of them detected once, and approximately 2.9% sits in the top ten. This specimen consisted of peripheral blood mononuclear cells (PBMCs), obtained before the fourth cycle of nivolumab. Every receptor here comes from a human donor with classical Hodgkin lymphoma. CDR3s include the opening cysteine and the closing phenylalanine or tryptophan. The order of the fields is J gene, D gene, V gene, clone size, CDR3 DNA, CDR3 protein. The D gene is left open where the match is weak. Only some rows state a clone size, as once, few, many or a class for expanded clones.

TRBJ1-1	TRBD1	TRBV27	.	TGTGCCAGCAGCTGGACAGGGGGCAGTGGGACTGAAGCTTTCTTT	CASSWTGGSGTEAFF
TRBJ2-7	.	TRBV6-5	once	TGTGCCACCCGCACCGGACGGGGCGGGACCTACGAGCAGTACTTC	CATRTGRGGTYEQYF
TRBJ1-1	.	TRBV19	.	TGTGCCAGTAAATCGAACACTGAAGCTTTCTTT	CASKSNTEAFF
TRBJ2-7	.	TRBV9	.	TGTGCCAGCAGCGTAGATCAGGGGCAGGGGTACGAGCAGTACTTC	CASSVDQGQGYEQYF
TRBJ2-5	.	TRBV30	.	TGTGCCTGGAGGGCCCCGGGGACCCAGTACTTC	CAWRAPGTQYF
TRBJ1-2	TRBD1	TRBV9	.	TGTGCCAGCAGCGGATCAGGGGGTTTAGGGGGCTACACCTTC	CASSGSGGLGGYTF
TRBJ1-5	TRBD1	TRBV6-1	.	TGTGCCAGCAGTGACAGGGGGAACAATCAGCCCCAGCATTTT	CASSDRGNNQPQHF
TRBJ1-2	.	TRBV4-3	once	TGCGCCAGCAGCCAAGAATTCCTGGGAGACTCTGGCTACACCTTC	CASSQEFLGDSGYTF
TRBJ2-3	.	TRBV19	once	TGTGCCAGTAGTAACCAGGAACCTGATACGCAGTATTTT	CASSNQEPDTQYF
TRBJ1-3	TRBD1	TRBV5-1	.	TGCGCCAGCAGCTTGGCGGTGGACAGGGACAACACCATATATTTT	CASSLAVDRDNTIYF
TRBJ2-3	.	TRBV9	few	TGTGCCAGCAGCGCACATACAGATACGCAGTATTTT	CASSAHTDTQYF
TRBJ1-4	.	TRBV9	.	TGTGCCAGCAGCGTAATTCCCGATGATAAACTGTTTTTT	CASSVIPDDKLFF
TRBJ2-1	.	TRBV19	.	TGTGCCAGTAGTATAGCCGGAGGGGCCTACAATGAGCAGTTCTTC	CASSIAGGAYNEQFF
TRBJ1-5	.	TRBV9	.	TGTGCCAGCAGCGTTTACGGGACACCCGATCAGCCCCAGCATTTT	CASSVYGTPDQPQHF
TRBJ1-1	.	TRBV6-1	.	TGTGCCAGCAGTGAAGCGCCAGAGGGGACCACTGAAGCTTTCTTT	CASSEAPEGTTEAFF
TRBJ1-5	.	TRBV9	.	TGTGCCAGCAGCCCTCAACAGGGAAGTCAGCCCCAGCATTTT	CASSPQQGSQPQHF
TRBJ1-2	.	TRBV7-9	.	TGTGCCAGCAGCTTATGGCCGGGGGGCGCGGATGGCTACACCTTC	CASSLWPGGADGYTF
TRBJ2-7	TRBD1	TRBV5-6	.	TGTGCCAGCAGCCCTCACCAGGGGGTAGGTTTCGAGCAGTACTTC	CASSPHQGVGFEQYF
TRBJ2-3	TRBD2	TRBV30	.	TGTGCCTGGAGTGTCCTGACTAGCGGGCCCCACACAGATACGCAGTATTTT	CAWSVLTSGPHTDTQYF
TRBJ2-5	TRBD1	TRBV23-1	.	TGCGCCAGCGGAACCCCCGGGACAGGGGGCGCGAGGGGGGGGGAGACCCAGTACTTC	CASGTPGTGGARGGETQYF
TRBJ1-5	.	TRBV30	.	TGTGCCTGGAGTCTACAGGGCAATCAGCCCCAGCATTTT	CAWSLQGNQPQHF
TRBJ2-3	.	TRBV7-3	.	TGTGCCAGCAGCTTAACGGACCTCTTCCGGCCTAGCACAGATACGCAGTATTTT	CASSLTDLFRPSTDTQYF
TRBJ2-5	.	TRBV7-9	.	TGTGCCAGCAGCCCGGACCGGGAGACTCAGTACTTC	CASSPDRETQYF
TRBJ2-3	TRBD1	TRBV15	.	TGTGCCACCGGGACAGGGGGAGAGGGCACAGATACGCAGTATTTT	CATGTGGEGTDTQYF
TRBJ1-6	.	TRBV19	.	TGTGCCAGTAGTATCTCGCCGAGCTCCTATAATTCACCCCTCCACTTT	CASSISPSSYNSPLHF
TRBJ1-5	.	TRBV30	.	TGTGCCTGGGGGCCCGGTAATCAGCCCCAGCATTTT	CAWGPGNQPQHF
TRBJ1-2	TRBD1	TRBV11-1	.	TGTGCCAGCAGTCTATTCGGACAGGCTAGGTCTACCACCTTC	CASSLFGQARSTTF
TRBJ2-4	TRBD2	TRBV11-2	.	TGTGCCAGCAGCTTAGGCTCAGTAGCGGGGTTAGCCAAAAACATTCAGTACTTC	CASSLGSVAGLAKNIQYF
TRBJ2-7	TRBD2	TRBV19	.	TGTGCCAGTACATCCACTAGCGACGGAACCTACGAGCAGTACTTC	CASTSTSDGTYEQYF
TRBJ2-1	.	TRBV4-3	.	TGCGCCAGCAGCCAAGATAGGGCCAGCTCCTACAATGAGCAGTTCTTC	CASSQDRASSYNEQFF
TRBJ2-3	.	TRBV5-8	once	TGTGCCAGCAGCTTCTCGGGACACCCCGGCACAGATACGCAGTATTTT	CASSFSGHPGTDTQYF
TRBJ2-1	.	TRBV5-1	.	TGCGCCAGCAGCGGCGGGGACGTCTACAATGAGCAGTTCTTC	CASSGGDVYNEQFF
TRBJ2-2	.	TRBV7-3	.	TGTGCCAGCAGCCCCGAGGGGGCCGGGGAGCTGTTTTTT	CASSPEGAGELFF
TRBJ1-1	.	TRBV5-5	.	TGTGCCAGCAGCCTAAATTTGGTGAATGAAGCTTTCTTT	CASSLNLVNEAFF
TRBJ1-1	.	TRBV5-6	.	TGTGCCAGCAGCGGGGTCGATTGGAACACGAACACTGAAGCTTTCTTT	CASSGVDWNTNTEAFF
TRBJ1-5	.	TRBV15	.	TGTGCCACCAGCAACAGGGTAAATCAGCCCCAGCATTTT	CATSNRVNQPQHF
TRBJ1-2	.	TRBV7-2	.	TGTGCCAGCAGCTTAGTGGCAGGGTGGGAAGGCTATGGCTACACCTTC	CASSLVAGWEGYGYTF
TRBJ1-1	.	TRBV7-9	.	TGTGCCAGCAGCTGGAAACAGGGTGTAGGGATGAACACTGAAGCTTTCTTT	CASSWKQGVGMNTEAFF
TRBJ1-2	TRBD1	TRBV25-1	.	TGTGCCAGCACGGGGGGGACAGGTGACCCCTATGGCTACACCTTC	CASTGGTGDPYGYTF
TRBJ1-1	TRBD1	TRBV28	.	TGTGCCAGCACCGTACTATCAGGGGGCACTGAAGCTTTCTTT	CASTVLSGGTEAFF
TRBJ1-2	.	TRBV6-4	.	TGTGCCAGCACCACAGGGAGGGGCTACACCTTC	CASTTGRGYTF
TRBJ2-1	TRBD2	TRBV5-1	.	TGCGCCAGCAGCTTGGTGAGGCTAGCGGGGGGTAAACCCGCCTGGTTCTCCTACAATGAGCAGTTCTTC	CASSLVRLAGGKPAWFSYNEQFF
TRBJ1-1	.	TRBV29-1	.	TGCAGCGTTGGACTAGGGGGCACTGAAGCTTTCTTT	CSVGLGGTEAFF
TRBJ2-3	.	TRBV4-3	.	TGCGCCAGCAGTCAAAGAGGGGTGCCGGGACCTTCAGCAGATACGCAGTATTTT	CASSQRGVPGPSADTQYF
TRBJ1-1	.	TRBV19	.	TGTGCCAGTAGTAAAATTGGGACACGGAAGAACACTGAAGCTTTCTTT	CASSKIGTRKNTEAFF
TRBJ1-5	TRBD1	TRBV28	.	TGTGCCAGCAGGCCTGACAGGGGGCTATGGAGCAATCAGCCCCAGCATTTT	CASRPDRGLWSNQPQHF
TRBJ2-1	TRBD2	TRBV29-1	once	TGCAGCGTTGCGGGACTAGGAGAGGGATCCTACAATGAGCAGTTCTTC	CSVAGLGEGSYNEQFF
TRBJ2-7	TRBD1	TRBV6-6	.	TGTGCCAGCAGTAAGGGGGCAGTCTACGAGCAGTACTTC	CASSKGAVYEQYF
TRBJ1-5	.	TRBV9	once	TGTGCCAGCAGCGTAACGGGGCAGCATAATCAGCCCCAGCATTTT	CASSVTGQHNQPQHF
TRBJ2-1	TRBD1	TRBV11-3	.	TGTGCCAGCAGCTTAGATGGGACCCGGGGACAGGGGGCAGGTGAGCAGTTCTTC	CASSLDGTRGQGAGEQFF
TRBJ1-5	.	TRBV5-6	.	TGTGCCAGCAGCCTAACGGTTGCCTATAGCAATCAGCCCCAGCATTTT	CASSLTVAYSNQPQHF
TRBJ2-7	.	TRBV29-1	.	TGCAGCGTTGAGTCGGGGGGCCGCCTCGAGCAGTACTTC	CSVESGGRLEQYF
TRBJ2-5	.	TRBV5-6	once	TGTGCCAGCAGCTGGGACGTAGCAGCAGGGACCCAGTACTTC	CASSWDVAAGTQYF